What follows are 30 T cell receptor beta chains derived from one specimen sequenced in a study of blood T cells in healthy people across ages. A J-beta primer mix and a sample-barcoded 5' primer were used in a second PCR of roughly 6 to 11 cycles. Via MiXCR, TCRdb re-called the 5' RACE reads, giving one row per CDR3 protein. The sample shows almost 800,000 distinct CDR3 sequences, roughly 60% of them seen only once. Material: blood. The origin of the receptors is a man aged 25-40 years in good health.

The chain joins TRBV20-1 to TRBJ2-4, with D hard to call. CDR3 size: 19 residues. Germline V gene sequence: CDR1 DFQATT, CDR2 SNEGSKA (reference sequence). Trimming took 4 bases from V and 2 from J, leaving 27 bases between them. This CDR3 reads CSAKNSAPILTFPKNIQYF. CDR3 DNA: TGCAGTGCTAAGAATTCGGCACCCATCTTAACCTTTCCCAAAAACATTCAGTACTTC.

This chain joins TRBV20-1 and TRBJ1-1; 7 bases fit TRBD1. Trimming took 5 bases from V and 3 from J; bases not matched to a gene: 12. Germline CDR1 is DFQATT and CDR2 is SNEGSKA (reference sequence). This CDR3 spans 15 amino acids. CDR3 in amino acids: CSARKGQTYDTEAFF. CDR3 DNA: TGCAGTGCTCGAAAGGGACAGACCTATGACACTGAAGCTTTCTTT.

V usage is TRBV7-2 and J usage is TRBJ2-1; TRBD2 agrees at 10 bases. CDR1 SGHTA and CDR2 FQGNSA come from the germline V gene. V dropped 4 bases and J dropped 0; count of bases not matched to a gene: 6. The CDR3 covers 17 residues. Here the CDR3 reads CASSWLPSGSSYNEQFF. DNA for the CDR3: TGTGCCAGCAGCTGGCTCCCTAGCGGGAGCTCCTACAATGAGCAGTTCTTC.

Note on this clonotype: One junction end does not reproduce the germline sequence, and a read error may be involved. This chain links TRBV20-1 with TRBJ1-2; D unresolved. The CDR3 has 13 amino acids. The germline CDR1 and CDR2 sequences are DFQATT and SNEGSKA (reference sequence). The CDR3 bases are TGTAGTGCTCGTCAGGAACCTCTAAACGGCTACACCTTC. Its translation: CSARQEPLNGYTF.

This clonotype came up many times. The chain is built from TRBV7-2 and TRBJ1-2; 7 nucleotides line up with TRBD1. Trimming took 2 bases from V and 4 from J; bases not matched to a gene: 1. The germline gives CDR1 SGHTA, CDR2 FQGNSA. This CDR3 is 13 amino acids long. Here the CDR3 DNA reads TGTGCCAGCAGCTTATCAGGGGGCTATGGCTACACCTTC. Protein: CASSLSGGYGYTF. The full variable domain, completed using reference TRBV7-2 and TRBJ1-2, is GAGVSQSPSNKVTEKGKDVELRCDPISGHTALYWYRQSLGQGLEFLIYFQGNSAPDKSGLPSDRFSAERTGGSVSTLTIQRTQQEDSAVYLCASSLSGGYGYTFGSGTRLTVV.

A remark on this clonotype: A much larger clone lies a single base off, so this may be a read error. The gene calls are TRBV2 and TRBJ2-5; D gene unclear. Judging by the DNA end, TRBJ2-7 fits better; the J call may be wrong. The CDR3 has 12 amino acids. Per germline, CDR1 SNHLY and CDR2 FYNNEI. The CDR3 sequence: CAGSLPVGEQYF. CDR3 bases: TGTGCCGGCAGCCTACCTGTGGGCGAGCAGTACTTC.

This clonotype was observed a single time. This chain joins TRBV7-8 and TRBJ2-1; a possible D gene is TRBD2 (6 bases). This CDR3 region has 12 residues. The V gene's germline CDR1 is SGHVS and CDR2 FQNEAQ. Trimming shortened V by 5 bases and J by 10 bases, and 12 bases separated the two germline ends. CDR3 sequence reads: CASSKGLREQFF. CDR3 nucleotide sequence: TGTGCCAGCAGCAAGGGACTCAGGGAGCAGTTCTTC.

The chain combines TRBV7-9 with TRBJ2-7; TRBD2 agrees at 9 bases. In germline, CDR1 is SEHNR, CDR2 FQNEAQ (reference sequence). Trimming cost V 5 bases and J 5 bases; bases outside gene matches: 7. The CDR3 consists of 14 residues. The CDR3 DNA is TGTGCCAGCAGCGGTAGCGGGAGTCTCCACGAGCAGTACTTC. Translating gives CASSGSGSLHEQYF.

The chain recombines TRBV20-1 with TRBJ2-4; 9 bases fit TRBD1. The germline V gene has CDR1 DFQATT and CDR2 SNEGSKA (reference sequence). CDR3 length: 17 residues. V shed 5 bases, J shed 0 bases, and the junction held 11 bases outside the gene matches. The CDR3 here is CSAPDRGGGLAKNIQYF. In nucleotides, the CDR3 is TGCAGTGCTCCAGACAGGGGGGGTGGGCTAGCCAAAAACATTCAGTACTTC.

The chain carries TRBV7-2 and TRBJ2-1, with D perhaps TRBD1 (6 bases). The CDR3 is 15 residues long. The V gene lost 2 bases and the J gene lost 8 bases, with 16 bases spanning the gap. Germline V gene sequence: CDR1 SGHTA, CDR2 FQGNSA. The CDR3 DNA sequence: TGTGCCAGCAGCTTACAACTACAGGGTAGGCATGAGCAGTTCTTC. Protein sequence: CASSLQLQGRHEQFF.

The genes are TRBV29-1 and TRBJ1-5; TRBD1 agrees at 7 bases. The germline V gene encodes CDR1 SQVTM and CDR2 ANQGSEA. Germline trimming cut 4 bases from V and 3 bases from J; bases unmatched to any gene: 6. The CDR3 has 14 residues. CDR3 in amino acids: CSVVATGNNQPQHF. The CDR3 DNA follows: TGCAGCGTTGTGGCGACAGGGAACAATCAGCCCCAGCATTTT.

J is TRBJ2-2 and V is TRBV10-3, with unresolved D. The CDR3 totals 14 residues. V lost 8 bases, J lost 0 bases, and 10 bases lay in between. Germline assignment: CDR1 ENHRY and CDR2 SYGVKD. For the CDR3, the DNA is TGTGCCATCTCTTGGGAAGCGAACACCGGGGAGCTGTTTTTT. It is translated as CAISWEANTGELFF.

The V call is TRBV29-1, the J call TRBJ2-7, with D possibly matching TRBD1 (5 bases). In germline, CDR1 is SQVTM, CDR2 ANQGSEA. The length of the CDR3 is 11 residues. V dropped 4 bases and J dropped 7 bases, with 11 bases sitting between them. CDR3 bases: TGCAGCGTTGGCAGGGCCAATGAGCAGTACTTC. The encoded protein is CSVGRANEQYF.

V is TRBV10-2 and J is TRBJ1-6; D is ambiguous. The CDR3 contains 11 residues. CDR1 and CDR2 (germline): WSHSY, SAAADI. Trimming shortened V by 2 bases and J by 10 bases, and 3 bases separated the two germline ends. The CDR3 is CASSEGSPLHF. Written as DNA, the CDR3 is TGCGCCAGCAGTGAGGGGTCACCCCTCCACTTT.

The chain employs TRBV5-1 and TRBJ2-3; TRBD1 matches 7 bases. The CDR3 totals 16 residues. V trimming: 4 bases; J trimming: 2 bases; junction bases outside the gene matches: 10. Germline V CDR1 and CDR2: SGHRS, YFSETQ. CDR3 coding DNA: TGCGCCAGCAGCGGGAATGACAGGGTGGCCACAGATACGCAGTATTTT. Its translation: CASSGNDRVATDTQYF.

J is TRBJ1-2 and V is TRBV28, with a tentative D call TRBD1 (6 bases). From germline, CDR1 is MDHEN and CDR2 SYDVKM. This CDR3 has 15 residues. V lost 2 bases to trimming and J lost 4 bases, with 14 bases between them. This chain's CDR3 is CASSLRGGSSYGYTF. The CDR3 DNA reads TGTGCCAGCAGTTTACGCGGGGGCAGCTCCTATGGCTACACCTTC.

Comments on this clonotype: Given a much more abundant clone one base away, this may be a read error. This sequence joins TRBV4-1 and TRBJ1-2, with no clear D. The length of the CDR3 is 14 residues. Between the trimmed V and J ends, which lost 1 base and 1 base, there was a span of 7 bases. The germline gives CDR1 MGHRA, CDR2 YSYEKL. DNA for the CDR3: TGCGCCAGCAGCCAAGCCCCCGATAACTATGGCTACACCTTC. Translated: CASSQAPDNYGYTF.

This clonotype was seen ten or more times. The rearrangement links TRBV20-1 to TRBJ2-1; 7 bases fit TRBD2. Germline trimming cut 0 bases from V and 5 bases from J; bases unmatched to any gene: 7. CDR3 length: 15 amino acids. Per the germline V gene, CDR1 is DFQATT and CDR2 is SNEGSKA (reference sequence). The CDR3 is CSARDRAGMHNEQFF. The CDR3 nucleotides read TGCAGTGCTAGAGATAGAGCGGGGATGCACAATGAGCAGTTCTTC.

The chain combines TRBV30 with TRBJ2-7; D gene unclear. There are 12 residues in the CDR3. V lost 0 bases, J lost 7 bases, and 10 bases lay in between. Germline V gene data show CDR1 as GTSNPN and CDR2 as SVGIG (reference sequence). The CDR3: CAWSVGRNEQYF. The CDR3 DNA follows: TGTGCCTGGAGTGTAGGCCGTAATGAGCAGTACTTC.

The rearrangement links TRBV20-1 to TRBJ1-1, with D unclear. Per germline, CDR1 DFQATT and CDR2 SNEGSKA (reference sequence). This CDR3 has 17 residues. The ends were cut back, 6 bases at V and 0 bases at J, with 23 bases in the middle. The CDR3 DNA follows: TGCAGTGCCCCTTCCCGCGGCCCCTCGAGATTGAACACTGAAGCTTTCTTT. This encodes CSAPSRGPSRLNTEAFF.

The chain joins TRBV4-2 to TRBJ1-1; no clear D gene. Per germline, CDR1 LGHNA and CDR2 YNFKEQ. CDR3 length: 15 residues. V lost 1 base to trimming and J lost 3 bases, with 12 bases between them. The CDR3 DNA is TGTGCCAGCAGCCAAGGCGTCAGGAGTTACACTGAAGCTTTCTTT. This translates into CASSQGVRSYTEAFF.

The chain joins TRBV5-1 to TRBJ2-3; 9 bases line up with TRBD2. With V trimmed by 2 bases and J by 4 bases, 11 bases remained unmatched. The germline gives CDR1 SGHRS, CDR2 YFSETQ. The CDR3 contains 17 residues. CDR3 amino acids: CASSFPSGGRASDTQYF. Written as DNA, the CDR3 is TGCGCCAGCAGCTTCCCCTCGGGCGGGAGGGCCTCAGATACGCAGTATTTT. Using reference TRBV5-1 and TRBJ2-3 for the parts outside the CDR3, the full variable domain is KAGVTQTPRYLIKTRGQQVTLSCSPISGHRSVSWYQQTPGQGLQFLFEYFSETQRNKGNFPGRFSGRQFSNSRSEMNVSTLELGDSALYLCASSFPSGGRASDTQYFGPGTRLTVL.

This CDR3 is CASSQPRQRLATQYF. CDR3 in DNA: TGTGCCAGCAGCCAACCTCGGCAGCGTTTGGCGACCCAGTACTTC. The chain employs TRBV11-2 and TRBJ2-7, with D unresolved. With the DNA end fitting TRBJ2-5 better, the J assignment may be wrong. CDR1 is SGHAT, CDR2 FQNNGV, per germline. The CDR3 is made up of 15 amino acids.

The chain combines TRBV5-1 with TRBJ1-6, with 7 bases that match TRBD1. The CDR3 covers 17 residues. V was pared by 4 bases and J by 10 bases, with 17 bases of the junction left unmatched. The germline V gene has CDR1 SGHRS and CDR2 YFSETQ. The CDR3 is CASSASPGQTEVSPLHF. The CDR3, as DNA: TGCGCCAGCAGCGCGAGTCCGGGACAGACAGAAGTATCACCCCTCCACTTT.

This rearrangement joins TRBV19 to TRBJ2-7, with D perhaps given as TRBD1 or TRBD2 (8 bases each). Germline V gene data show CDR1 as LNHDA and CDR2 as SQIVND (reference sequence). V gave up 0 bases and J gave up 2 bases, with 17 bases separating them. CDR3 length: 17 residues. CDR3 nucleotide sequence: TGTGCCAGTAGTATAGATCGGGAGGGGACAGGAGCCTACGAGCAGTACTTC. It specifies CASSIDREGTGAYEQYF.

V and J are TRBV5-1 and TRBJ2-5; 8 positions match TRBD1. There are 14 residues in the CDR3. The junction had 7 bases not matched to a gene; V was cut back by 4 bases and J by 5 bases. The germline V gene has CDR1 SGHRS and CDR2 YFSETQ. The CDR3 spells CASSPTGAAETQYF. DNA for the CDR3: TGCGCCAGCAGCCCGACAGGGGCTGCGGAGACCCAGTACTTC.

CDR3 in amino acids: CASSYSNGLGFNEQFF. CDR3 coding DNA: TGTGCCAGCAGTTACTCGAACGGCCTGGGGTTCAATGAGCAGTTCTTC. The chain has TRBV6-2 or TRBV6-3 and TRBJ2-1, with unresolved D. Germline values: CDR1 MNHEY, CDR2 SVGEGT. The V end was cut by 0 bases, the J end by 6 bases, with 15 bases between. The CDR3 runs to 16 residues.

This clonotype occurred a few times. The CDR3 protein is CSVPTPGATEAFF. For the CDR3, the DNA is TGCAGCGTCCCGACTCCGGGAGCCACTGAAGCTTTCTTT. The chain links TRBV29-1 to TRBJ1-1; D is uncertain. The CDR3 is 13 residues long. The germline CDR1 and CDR2 sequences are SQVTM and ANQGSEA. V was pared by 6 bases and J by 4 bases, with 15 bases between.

This rearrangement joins TRBV6-1 to TRBJ2-6; D might be TRBD2 (6 bases). Germline assignment: CDR1 MNHNS and CDR2 SASEGT. The CDR3 is 19 residues long. Between the trimmed V and J ends, which lost 5 bases and 0 bases, there was a span of 20 bases. The CDR3 DNA is TGTGCCAGCAGTCCTTTCCCGGGGGAGACGAGCTCTGGGGCCAACGTCCTGACTTTC. Protein: CASSPFPGETSSGANVLTF.

This clonotype has a count of ten or more. J is TRBJ1-2 and V is TRBV12-3 or TRBV12-4; tentative D call: TRBD1 (6 bases). V lost 5 bases, J lost 4 bases, and 11 bases lay in between. The CDR3 loop spans 13 amino acids. The CDR3 loop reads CASSRQAIYGYTF. CDR3 nucleotides: TGTGCCAGCAGTCGACAGGCAATCTATGGCTACACCTTC.